Listed below are T cell receptor beta chains from one sample, sequenced in a study of T cells in Graves' hyperthyroidism and ophthalmopathy. One entry per CDR3 protein results from TCRdb running MiXCR on the multiplex PCR reads. The data show a few hundred thousand distinct CDR3 sequences, roughly 14% seen once. Sequencing was performed on blood. Receptor source: a young man with Graves' hyperthyroidism that later progressed to Graves' ophthalmopathy. Both conserved end residues are part of each CDR3. The order of the fields is D gene, clone size, J gene, V gene, CDR3 protein, CDR3 DNA. D genes are given only for firm matches. For some rows the clone size is stated as once, few or many, or as a class when expanded; others skip it.

.,.,TRBJ2-1,TRBV24-1,CATSVSGTYNEQFF,TGTGCCACCAGTGTTTCAGGAACCTACAATGAGCAGTTCTTC
.,few,TRBJ2-1,TRBV15,CATRPGPSNNEQFF,TGTGCCACAAGACCGGGACCAAGTAACAATGAGCAGTTCTTC
.,many,TRBJ1-2,TRBV7-8,CASSFGQSYGYTF,TGTGCCAGCAGCTTTGGACAGAGCTATGGCTACACCTTC
.,many,TRBJ1-2,TRBV7-9,CASSWAAKESNYGYTF,TGTGCCAGCAGCTGGGCCGCAAAAGAGTCAAACTATGGCTACACCTTC
.,few,TRBJ2-3,TRBV6-5,CASSYSRQDGADTQYF,TGTGCCAGCAGTTACTCTCGGCAGGATGGGGCAGATACGCAGTATTTT
TRBD1,few,TRBJ2-7,TRBV5-4,CASSSRRTGGEQYF,TGTGCCAGCAGCTCCCGCCGGACAGGTGGCGAGCAGTACTTC
.,.,TRBJ2-5,TRBV7-2,CASTPNSVKETQYF,TGTGCCAGCACCCCCAATAGCGTGAAAGAGACCCAGTACTTC
.,many,TRBJ1-5,TRBV18,CASTPGSNQPQHF,TGTGCCAGCACCCCAGGGAGCAATCAGCCCCAGCATTTT
.,many,TRBJ2-1,TRBV6-2/TRBV6-3,CASSYRSGGKGEQFF,TGTGCCAGCAGTTACCGATCAGGGGGGAAGGGAGAGCAGTTCTTC
.,.,TRBJ1-6,TRBV12-3/TRBV12-4,CASSLGARQASHF,TGTGCCAGCAGTTTAGGTGCCCGGCAGGCCAGCCACTTT